This T cell receptor (beta chain) emerged from a study of CD8+CD57+ T cells in acquired aplastic anemia. Germline V gene data show CDR1 as MNHNS and CDR2 as SASEGT. Trimming pared 4 bases from V and 1 base from J, leaving 13 bases between. CDR3 size: 15 residues. The template used for profiling TCR beta VDJ and CDR3 was genomic DNA. Each CDR3 protein gets one entry after TCRdb re-called the reads with MiXCR. The table shows under 350,000 distinct CDR3 sequences, with roughly 59% occurring only once. The table lists this clonotype with many counts. In patients chosen for sequencing, flow cytometry had shown CD8+CD57+ cell expansion. Each patient gave a blood sample that was collected before any therapy had been received.

The specimen was sorted CD4+, CD8+, or CD8+CD57+ T cells (not recorded which) from PBMCs. The sequence came from a human donor with aplastic anemia. The chain joins TRBV6-1 to TRBJ1-1; TRBD1 might be the D (5 bases). The CDR3 DNA reads as TGTGCCAGCAGTGCTCAATGGGGGGGGAACACTGAAGCTTTCTTT. This gives the protein CASSAQWGGNTEAFF.